These 6 T cell receptor beta chains were all obtained from the same sample, sequenced in a study of siplizumab effects on memory and regulatory T cells. Some clones are missing from TCRdb's copy, which holds only in-frame ones; the method was immunoSEQ multiplex PCR. The data show 100,000 or so clones, 90% to 95% seen once. Sample: Tregs sorted from blood. These receptors were obtained from a human donor in good health.

The rearrangement joins TRBV28 to TRBJ2-1; perhaps D is TRBD1 or TRBD2 (6 bases each). This CDR3 spans 15 amino acids. CDR1 MDHEN and CDR2 SYDVKM come from the germline V gene. The germline V and J ends were trimmed by 3 bases and 4 bases, with 13 bases remaining between them. CDR3 in DNA: TGTGCCAGCAGTTTCGGGGGCGGACTATACAATGAGCAGTTCTTC. It encodes CASSFGGGLYNEQFF.

The CDR3 DNA sequence: TGTGCCAGCAGCCGAGATGCTAGCGGGATCGGGGAGACCCAGTACTTC. Translating gives CASSRDASGIGETQYF. The rearrangement links TRBV4-2 to TRBJ2-5; TRBD2 aligns across 9 bases. Germline V lookup: CDR1 LGHNA, CDR2 YNFKEQ. V shed 4 bases and J 5 bases; nucleotides not matched to a gene: 11. CDR3 size: 16 residues.

The rearrangement links TRBV11-2 to TRBJ2-7; D is ambiguous. This CDR3 is built from 11 residues. V was cut by 5 bases and J by 0 bases, with 2 bases left in between. Germline CDR1 is SGHAT and CDR2 is FQNNGV. For the CDR3, the DNA is TGTGCCAGCAGCCCCTCCTACGAGCAGTACTTC. Its protein is CASSPSYEQYF.

Written as DNA, the CDR3 is TGCGCCAGCAGCTTGTTTAGCGGGGCGGTTTTTACCGGGGAGCTGTTTTTT. Protein sequence: CASSLFSGAVFTGELFF. The gene calls are TRBV5-1 and TRBJ2-2; the match to TRBD2 covers 8 bases. The germline CDR1 and CDR2 sequences are SGHRS and YFSETQ. The CDR3 runs 17 residues. Trimming cost V 1 base and J 5 bases; bases outside gene matches: 10.

The rearrangement joins TRBV12-1 to TRBJ2-5. TRBV12-1 counts as a pseudogene. The CDR3 sequence is 14 residues long. The CDR3 reads CARRGTKPEGTQYF. For the CDR3, the DNA is TGTGCCAGGAGGGGCACGAAACCCGAGGGGACCCAGTACTTC.

This clone came up once. The CDR3 bases are TGTGCCAGTAGTATGGCCCCGGGACAGGGCGTCCTTGGCTACACCTTC. The encoded protein is CASSMAPGQGVLGYTF. The J gene is TRBJ1-2, the V gene TRBV19; 9 nucleotides line up with TRBD1. The CDR3 is made up of 16 amino acids. Germline CDR1 LNHDA, CDR2 SQIVND (reference sequence). Germline trimming cut 3 bases from V and 7 bases from J; bases unmatched to any gene: 12.